This TCR beta chain was obtained from a study of blood T cell repertoires in COVID-19. Study-wide context: The United States, Italy and Spain provided the acute and convalescent COVID-19 samples. From T cells, B-cell-depleted T cells, or PBMCs came the material, which was cDNA or gDNA.

Per the study methods: The authors estimated nucleated cell counts from reference gene primer amplification. Using immunoSEQ multiplex PCR, the repertoire was profiled, and TCRdb retains in-frame clones only, with some absent. V, J and clone size derive from that table, while D and trimming were established from the DNA sequence. This table has about 42,000 clones, roughly 76% appearing once. The receptor was derived from a woman in her seventies with acute or convalescent COVID-19. Sequenced material: peripheral blood.

DNA of the CDR3: TGTGCCAGCAGTTCCAACGACAGGGTAACTACAGATACGCAGTATTTT. Its protein is CASSSNDRVTTDTQYF. The rearrangement joins TRBV28 to TRBJ2-3; 7 bases match TRBD1. From germline, CDR1 is MDHEN and CDR2 SYDVKM. The trim removed 4 bases at V and 3 bases at J, leaving 10 bases unmatched. This CDR3 is built from 16 residues.